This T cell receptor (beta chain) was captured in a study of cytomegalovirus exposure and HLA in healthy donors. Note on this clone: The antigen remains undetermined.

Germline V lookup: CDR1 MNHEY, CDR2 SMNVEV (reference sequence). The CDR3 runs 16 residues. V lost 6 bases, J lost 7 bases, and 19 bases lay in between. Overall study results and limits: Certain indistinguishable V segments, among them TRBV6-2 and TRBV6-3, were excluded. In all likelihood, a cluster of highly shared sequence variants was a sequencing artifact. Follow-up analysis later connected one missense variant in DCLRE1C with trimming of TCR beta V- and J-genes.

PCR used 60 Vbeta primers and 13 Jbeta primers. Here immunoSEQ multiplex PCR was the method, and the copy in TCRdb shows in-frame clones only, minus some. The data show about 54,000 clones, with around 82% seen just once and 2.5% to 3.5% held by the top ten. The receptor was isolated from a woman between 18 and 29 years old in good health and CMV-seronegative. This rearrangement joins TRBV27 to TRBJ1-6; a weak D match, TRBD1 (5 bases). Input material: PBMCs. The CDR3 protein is CASSLSGGFSNSPLHF. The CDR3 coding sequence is TGTGCCAGCAGCCTTTCCGGGGGGTTCTCAAATTCACCCCTCCACTTT.